Listed here is a single T cell receptor (beta chain). No cognate antigen has been identified for it. Base qualities are not at hand, and no much larger clone is one base apart. V and J lose 3 bases and 4 bases, and a span of 22 bases separates them. The CDR3 runs 19 amino acids, cysteine and phenylalanine included. Kept here is only the CDR3 DNA, which spans 57 bases and is read in frame from base 1. The germline V gene gives CDR1 as LGHNA and CDR2 as YSLEER. Library preparation used the immunoSEQ multiplex PCR assay. TCRdb holds this immuneACCESS table with in-frame rearrangements only. Some clones are missing; in checked studies, unresolved V genes explain under half, and the rest has no known cause. The sample table records almost 550,000 clones; roughly 74% of these occur just once. 0.013% of the sample belongs to the ten largest clones. The data were taken from a study of shared T cell receptors in the human thymus (dated by TCRdb to the early 2020s). For the study in its entirety: The study examined how self-reactive, shared T-cell receptor alpha chains are generated in the human thymus.

These data were also reused for a study on human thymus T cells. That second publication adds: The donors were immunologically healthy infants in Finland who had open corrective cardiac surgery for congenital heart defects. Thymus tissue was obtained as surgical resects removed during corrective cardiac surgery. V and J gene segment usage appeared biased in both thymic and peripheral blood repertoires. The related research found that thymic TCR repertoires overlapped highly between unrelated individuals. The study characterized TCR alpha and beta repertoires from fewer than ten infant thymus samples and a few related peripheral blood samples. Donor ages ranged from about 7 to 244 days, and the cohort comprised roughly six male and two female infants. Thymocytes were mechanically released from the tissue and were stored as pellets of roughly 9-31 million cells at -70 degrees C. Genomic DNA was extracted from frozen cell pellets with a QIAsymphony instrument. Using the immunoSEQ multiplex PCR assay, the TCRB and TCRAD loci were amplified from a standardized quantity of quality-controlled genomic DNA. The amplicons covered the V(D)J region and were long enough to include the CDR3 and to identify the V and J genes. The amplicons were sequenced on an Illumina platform via the commercial immunoSEQ service. Primer bias and sequencing errors were corrected using previously described methods, and TCRAD and TCRB definitions followed the IMGT database. immunoSEQ Analyzer 3.0 and VDJTools were used for repertoire analysis, which covered basic statistics, V/J segment usage, diversity estimates, rarefaction and pairwise overlap. Chao1, ChaoE, Efron-Thisted, Shannon and inverse Simpson indices were used to estimate diversity, which was also estimated on datasets down-sampled to the smallest sample. Repertoire overlap was determined by strict matching of CDR3 nucleotide sequence, V gene and J gene, and Jaccard-based multidimensional scaling clustering was applied. On average, approximately 790,000 unique TCRB clonotypes were obtained from thymus samples, compared with 70,000 to 100,000 from blood samples.

The chain links TRBV4-3 with TRBJ2-6, with TRBD2 perhaps the D gene, on 5 matching bases. Sequencing was done on a sample of thymocytes. This receptor was taken from a boy younger than two with a congenital heart defect. Donor details come from another sample of the same person, matched by shared clones. The DNA is TGCGCCAGCAGCCAGGTTCTCGCCTGCGGGTCGTCGGGGGCCAACGTCCTGACTTTC. Translated, it gives CASSQVLACGSSGANVLTF.